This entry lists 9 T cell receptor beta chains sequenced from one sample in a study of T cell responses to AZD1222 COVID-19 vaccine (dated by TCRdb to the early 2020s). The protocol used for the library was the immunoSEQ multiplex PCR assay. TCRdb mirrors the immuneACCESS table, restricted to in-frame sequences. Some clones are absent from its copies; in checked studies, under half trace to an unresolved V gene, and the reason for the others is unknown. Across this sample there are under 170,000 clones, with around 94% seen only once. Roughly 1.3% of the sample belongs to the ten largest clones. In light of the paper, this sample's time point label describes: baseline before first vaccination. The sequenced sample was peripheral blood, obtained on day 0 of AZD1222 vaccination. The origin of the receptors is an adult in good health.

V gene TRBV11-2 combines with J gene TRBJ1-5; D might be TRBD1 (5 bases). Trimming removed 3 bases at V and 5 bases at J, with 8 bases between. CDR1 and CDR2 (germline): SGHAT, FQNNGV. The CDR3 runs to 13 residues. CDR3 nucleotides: TGTGCCAGCAGCTTTCAACAGGATCAGCCCCAGCATTTT. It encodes CASSFQQDQPQHF. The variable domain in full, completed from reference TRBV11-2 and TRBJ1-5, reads EAGVAQSPRYKIIEKRQSVAFWCNPISGHATLYWYQQILGQGPKLLIQFQNNGVVDDSQLPKDRFSAERLKGVDSTLKIQPAKLEDSAVYLCASSFQQDQPQHFGDGTRLSIL.

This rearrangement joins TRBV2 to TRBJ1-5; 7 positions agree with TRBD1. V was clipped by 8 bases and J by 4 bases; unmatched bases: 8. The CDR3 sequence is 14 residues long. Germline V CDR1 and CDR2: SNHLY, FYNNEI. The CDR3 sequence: CASLGDSYNQPQHF. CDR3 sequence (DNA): TGTGCCAGCTTAGGGGACAGTTATAATCAGCCCCAGCATTTT.

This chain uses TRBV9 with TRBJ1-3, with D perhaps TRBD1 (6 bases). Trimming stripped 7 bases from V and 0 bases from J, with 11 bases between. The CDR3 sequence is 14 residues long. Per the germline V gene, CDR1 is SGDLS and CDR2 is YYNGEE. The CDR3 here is CASGGRSSGNTIYF. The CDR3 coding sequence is TGTGCCAGCGGGGGCCGGAGCTCTGGAAACACCATATATTTT.

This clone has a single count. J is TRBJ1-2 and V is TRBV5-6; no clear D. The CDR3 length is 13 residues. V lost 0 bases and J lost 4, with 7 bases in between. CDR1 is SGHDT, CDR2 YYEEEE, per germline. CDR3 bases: TGTGCCAGCAGCTTGGGCGGATCCTATGGCTACACCTTC. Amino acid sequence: CASSLGGSYGYTF.

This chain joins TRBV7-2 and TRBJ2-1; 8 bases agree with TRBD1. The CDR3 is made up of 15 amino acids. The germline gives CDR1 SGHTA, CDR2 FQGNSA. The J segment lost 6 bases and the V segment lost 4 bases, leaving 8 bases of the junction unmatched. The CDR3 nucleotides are TGTGCCAGCAGCTCGAAGACAGGGGTCCCCAATGAGCAGTTCTTC. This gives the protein CASSSKTGVPNEQFF.

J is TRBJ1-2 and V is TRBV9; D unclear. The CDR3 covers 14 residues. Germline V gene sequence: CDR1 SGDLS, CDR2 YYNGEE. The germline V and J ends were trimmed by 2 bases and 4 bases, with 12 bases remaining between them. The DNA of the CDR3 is TGTGCCAGCAGCGTCAGACAAACCTCCTATGGCTACACCTTC. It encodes CASSVRQTSYGYTF.

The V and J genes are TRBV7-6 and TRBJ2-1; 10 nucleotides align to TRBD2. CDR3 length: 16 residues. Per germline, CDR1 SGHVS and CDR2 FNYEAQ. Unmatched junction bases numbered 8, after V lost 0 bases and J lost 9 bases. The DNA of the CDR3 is TGTGCCAGCAGCTTAGCGGCTAGCGGGAGCGATGCTGAGCAGTTCTTC. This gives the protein CASSLAASGSDAEQFF.

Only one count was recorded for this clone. This chain's CDR3 is CASSFGRSSGANVLTF. The CDR3 nucleotides are TGTGCCAGCAGTTTTGGCCGGAGCTCTGGGGCCAACGTCCTGACTTTC. The J gene is TRBJ2-6, the V gene TRBV27, with unresolved D. CDR3 length: 16 amino acids. CDR1 and CDR2 (germline): MNHEY, SMNVEV (reference sequence). V was shortened by 3 bases and J by 0 bases, with 9 bases between the two germline ends.

The CDR3 DNA sequence: TGCGCCAGCAGCTTGTCTCCAGGGATGAAGGACACTGAAGCTTTCTTT. Encoded protein: CASSLSPGMKDTEAFF. This chain uses TRBV5-1 with TRBJ1-1; maybe TRBD1 (5 bases). The germline gives CDR1 SGHRS, CDR2 YFSETQ. With 1 base removed from V and 3 bases from J, the gap between germline ends came to 16 bases. This CDR3 comprises 16 residues. Full variable domain (rest looked up from reference TRBV5-1 and TRBJ1-1): KAGVTQTPRYLIKTRGQQVTLSCSPISGHRSVSWYQQTPGQGLQFLFEYFSETQRNKGNFPGRFSGRQFSNSRSEMNVSTLELGDSALYLCASSLSPGMKDTEAFFGQGTRLTVV.